These 8 T cell receptor beta chains originate from one sample sequenced in a study of blood T cell repertoires in COVID-19. Clones were read by immunoSEQ multiplex PCR, and TCRdb kept only the in-frame ones, dropping some. The sample has about 280,000 clones, about 88% seen once. The sequenced material came from peripheral blood. These receptors were obtained from a woman between 65 and 79 years old with COVID-19, enrolled during active disease.

The chain uses TRBV27 and TRBJ2-1; 10 nucleotides align to TRBD2. This CDR3 is 16 amino acids long. Germline V gives CDR1 MNHEY, CDR2 SMNVEV (reference sequence). J gave up 4 bases and V 2 bases, and 5 bases lay outside the gene matches. This chain's CDR3 is CASSLHRTSGYNEQFF. In DNA, the CDR3 is TGTGCCAGCAGTTTACACAGGACTAGCGGTTACAATGAGCAGTTCTTC.

This clone showed up just once. This chain joins TRBV19 and TRBJ1-4; D ambiguous. Trimming removed 3 bases at V and 8 bases at J, with 13 bases between. The CDR3 loop spans 14 amino acids. Germline CDR1 and CDR2: LNHDA and SQIVND (reference sequence). CDR3 nucleotides: TGTGCCAGTAGTATGGGAGCCCCTGGGGAAAAACTGTTTTTT. Residues: CASSMGAPGEKLFF. Full variable domain (outside the CDR3, taken from reference TRBV19 and TRBJ1-4): DGGITQSPKYLFRKEGQNVTLSCEQNLNHDAMYWYRQDPGQGLRLIYYSQIVNDFQKGDIAEGYSVSREKKESFPLTVTSAQKNPTAFYLCASSMGAPGEKLFFGSGTQLSVL.

This clone was recorded only once. The rearrangement uses TRBV19 and TRBJ1-3; D remains ambiguous. The CDR3 sequence is 13 residues long. CDR1 and CDR2 (germline): LNHDA, SQIVND (reference sequence). Trimming shortened V by 5 bases and J by 2 bases, and 7 bases separated the two germline ends. This CDR3 reads CASSRGAGNTIYF. CDR3 sequence (DNA): TGTGCCAGTAGTCGAGGAGCTGGAAACACCATATATTTT.

The chain combines TRBV5-1 with TRBJ2-2, with 7 bases that match TRBD1. Germline-derived CDR1 and CDR2 are SGHRS and YFSETQ. Unmatched junction bases numbered 7, after V lost 0 bases and J lost 8 bases. The CDR3 totals 15 residues. The CDR3: CASSLATGTRGELFF. CDR3 coding DNA: TGCGCCAGCAGCTTGGCGACAGGGACCCGGGGGGAGCTGTTTTTT.

The rearrangement joins TRBV21-1 to TRBJ2-5; TRBD1, as called in the table, went unchecked against the DNA. TRBV21-1 is listed as a pseudogene. The CDR3 covers 16 residues. CDR3 sequence: CASSKGRDRGQETQYF. CDR3 bases: TGTGCCAGCAGCAAAGGACGGGACAGGGGACAAGAGACCCAGTACTTC.

The V and J genes are TRBV29-1 and TRBJ1-5; TRBD1 agrees at 9 bases. Germline assignment: CDR1 SQVTM and CDR2 ANQGSEA. CDR3 length: 15 residues. V shed 6 bases, J shed 5 bases, and the junction held 11 bases outside the gene matches. In DNA form, the CDR3 reads TGCAGCGTCTCTGCCGGGACAGGGCTCGATCAGCCCCAGCATTTT. Amino acid sequence: CSVSAGTGLDQPQHF. The variable domain in full, with the rest retrieved from reference TRBV29-1 and TRBJ1-5, is SAVISQKPSRDICQRGTSLTIQCQVDSQVTMMFWYRQQPGQSLTLIATANQGSEATYESGFVIDKFPISRPNLTFSTLTVSNMSPEDSSIYLCSVSAGTGLDQPQHFGDGTRLSIL.

The rearrangement uses TRBV30 and TRBJ2-1; TRBD2 might be the D (6 bases). V was clipped by 2 bases and J by 5 bases, with 16 bases between them. The CDR3 length is 15 residues. Germline values: CDR1 GTSNPN, CDR2 SVGIG (reference sequence). CDR3 sequence (DNA): TGTGCCTGGAGTAGTGGTAATGGGGGGAACAATGAGCAGTTCTTC. Amino acid sequence: CAWSSGNGGNNEQFF.

This sequence joins TRBV28 and TRBJ1-2; 9 positions agree with TRBD1. Unmatched junction bases numbered 4, after V lost 9 bases and J lost 2 bases. Looked up from germline, CDR1 is MDHEN and CDR2 is SYDVKM. CDR3 length equals 13 residues. CDR3 DNA: TGTGCCAGTCACAGGGGGCCAAACTATGGCTACACCTTC. It encodes CASHRGPNYGYTF.